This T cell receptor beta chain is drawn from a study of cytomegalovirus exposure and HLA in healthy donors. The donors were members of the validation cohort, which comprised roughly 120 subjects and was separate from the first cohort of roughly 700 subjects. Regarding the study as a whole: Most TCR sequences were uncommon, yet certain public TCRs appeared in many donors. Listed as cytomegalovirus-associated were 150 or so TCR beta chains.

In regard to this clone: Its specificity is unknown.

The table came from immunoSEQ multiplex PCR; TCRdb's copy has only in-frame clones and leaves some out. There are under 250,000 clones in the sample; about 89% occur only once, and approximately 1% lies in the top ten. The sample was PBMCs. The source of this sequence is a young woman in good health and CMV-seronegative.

The CDR3 loop reads CASSIGGIGSYEQYF. In nucleotides, the CDR3 is TGTGCCAGTAGTATTGGAGGGATCGGCTCCTACGAGCAGTACTTC. The chain uses TRBV19 and TRBJ2-7; D is possibly TRBD2 (6 bases). This CDR3 is 15 amino acids long. In germline, CDR1 is LNHDA, CDR2 SQIVND (reference sequence). V was clipped by 3 bases and J by 0 bases, with 12 bases between them.